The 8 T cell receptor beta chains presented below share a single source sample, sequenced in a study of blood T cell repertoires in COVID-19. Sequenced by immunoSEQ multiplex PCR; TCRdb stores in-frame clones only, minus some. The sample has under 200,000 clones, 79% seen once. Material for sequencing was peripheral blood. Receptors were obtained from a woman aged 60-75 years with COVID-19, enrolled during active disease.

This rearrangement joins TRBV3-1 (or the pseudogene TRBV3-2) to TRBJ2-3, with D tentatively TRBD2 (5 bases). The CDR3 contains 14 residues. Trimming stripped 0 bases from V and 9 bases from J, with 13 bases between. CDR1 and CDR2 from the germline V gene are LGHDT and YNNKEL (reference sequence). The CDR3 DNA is TGTGCCAGCAGCCAAGACAGCGGCCAAACAACGCAGTATTTT. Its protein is CASSQDSGQTTQYF.

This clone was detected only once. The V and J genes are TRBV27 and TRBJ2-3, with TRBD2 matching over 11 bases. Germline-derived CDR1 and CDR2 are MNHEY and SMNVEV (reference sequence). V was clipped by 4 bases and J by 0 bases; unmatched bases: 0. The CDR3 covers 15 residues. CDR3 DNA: TGTGCCAGCAGTTCTAGCGGGGGGAGCACAGATACGCAGTATTTT. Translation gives CASSSSGGSTDTQYF.

The DNA for the CDR3 is TGCGCCAGCAGCCAAGAAAGAGGGCAAAACAATCAGCCCCAGCATTTT. The encoded protein is CASSQERGQNNQPQHF. The chain joins TRBV4-1 to TRBJ1-5, with D uncertain. Germline assignment: CDR1 MGHRA and CDR2 YSYEKL. The CDR3 is 16 amino acids. Trimming left V 0 bases short and J 3 bases short, with 12 bases between.

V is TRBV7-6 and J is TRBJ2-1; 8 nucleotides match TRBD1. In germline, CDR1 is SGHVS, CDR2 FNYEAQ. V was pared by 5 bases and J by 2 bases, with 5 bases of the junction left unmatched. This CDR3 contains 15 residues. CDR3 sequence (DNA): TGTGCCAGCAGCCCAGGGGGCGGCCCCTACAATGAGCAGTTCTTC. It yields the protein CASSPGGGPYNEQFF.

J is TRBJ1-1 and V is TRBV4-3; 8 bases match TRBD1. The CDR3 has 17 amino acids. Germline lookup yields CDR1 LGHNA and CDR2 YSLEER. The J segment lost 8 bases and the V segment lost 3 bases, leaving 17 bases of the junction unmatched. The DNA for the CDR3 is TGCGCCAGCAGCCAGACAAGACAGGGGCCCCTCCGAGGAGAAGCTTTCTTT. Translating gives CASSQTRQGPLRGEAFF.

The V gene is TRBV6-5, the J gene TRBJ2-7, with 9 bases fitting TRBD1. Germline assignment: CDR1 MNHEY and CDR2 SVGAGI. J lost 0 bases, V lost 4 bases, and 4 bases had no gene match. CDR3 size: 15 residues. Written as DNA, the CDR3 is TGTGCCAGCAGTTGGGACAGGGCTAGCTCCTACGAGCAGTACTTC. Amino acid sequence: CASSWDRASSYEQYF.

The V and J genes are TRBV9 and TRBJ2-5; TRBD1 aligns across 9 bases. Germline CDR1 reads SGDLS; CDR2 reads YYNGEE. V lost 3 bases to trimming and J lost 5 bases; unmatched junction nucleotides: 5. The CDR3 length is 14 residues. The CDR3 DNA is TGTGCCAGCAGCGAGACAGGGGGTGGTGAGACCCAGTACTTC. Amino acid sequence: CASSETGGGETQYF.

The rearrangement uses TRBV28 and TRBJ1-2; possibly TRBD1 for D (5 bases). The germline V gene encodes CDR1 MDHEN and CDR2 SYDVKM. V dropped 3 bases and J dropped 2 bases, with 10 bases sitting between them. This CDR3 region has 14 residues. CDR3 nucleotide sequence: TGTGCCAGCAGTTTGGGCAGGGCCAACTATGGCTACACCTTC. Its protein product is CASSLGRANYGYTF.